The subject of this entry is one TCR beta chain. Its antigen is not known. Only in-frame clones appear in the TCRdb table, and some are missing; sequencing was by immunoSEQ multiplex PCR. The repertoire includes 200,000 to 250,000 clones, approximately 87% of them detected once, and about 10% sits in the top ten. The data derive from a study of Ad26.COV2.S vaccination and SARS-CoV-2 variants. Looking at the study overall: Intramuscular Ad26.COV2.S doses were given once or twice, 56 days apart. General study points: The TCR-based breadth and depth measures might underestimate overall T cell responses.

The CDR3 length is 14 residues. Germline assignment: CDR1 SGDLS and CDR2 YYNGEE. Trimming left V 4 bases short and J 9 bases short, with 14 bases between. Sample treatment: 19 received Ad26.COV2.S at low or high dose, single or two shots; about 5 received placebo; per-sample allocation not given. The study sampled participants on day 63 after the first vaccine or placebo injection. The specimen comprised peripheral blood, sampled in a trial of Ad26.COV2.S vaccine versus placebo. This chain joins TRBV9 and TRBJ1-6; D not resolved. The TCR originated in a person between 18 and 65 years old who received the Ad26.COV2.S COVID-19 vaccine or a placebo. The CDR3 coding sequence is TGTGCCAGCAGCATCACAGCCTCGGGTTCACCCCTCCACTTT. Translating gives CASSITASGSPLHF.